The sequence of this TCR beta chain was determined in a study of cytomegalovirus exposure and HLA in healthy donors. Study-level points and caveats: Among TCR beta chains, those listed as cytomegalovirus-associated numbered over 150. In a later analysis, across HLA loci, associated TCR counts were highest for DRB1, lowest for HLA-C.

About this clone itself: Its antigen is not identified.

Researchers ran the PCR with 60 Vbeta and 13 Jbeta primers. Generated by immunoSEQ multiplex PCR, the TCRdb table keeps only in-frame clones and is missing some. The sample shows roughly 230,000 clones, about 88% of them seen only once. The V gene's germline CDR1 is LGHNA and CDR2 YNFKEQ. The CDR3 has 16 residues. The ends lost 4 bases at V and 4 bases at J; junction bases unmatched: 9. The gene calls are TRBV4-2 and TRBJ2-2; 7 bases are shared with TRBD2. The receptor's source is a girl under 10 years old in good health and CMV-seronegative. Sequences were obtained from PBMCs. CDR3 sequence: CASSPEATGGTGELFF. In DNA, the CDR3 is TGTGCCAGCAGCCCCGAGGCGACGGGAGGCACCGGGGAGCTGTTTTTT.